Sequencing of this T cell receptor beta chain was carried out in a study of CD8+ T cells in alopecia areata. Study-wide context: Severity in treated patients was scored by percentage of scalp area affected. Study results and caveats: Expanded CD8+ clones among the top 100, as well as scalp clonality, were significantly decreased by tofacitinib.

Noted treatment: oral pan-JAK inhibitor, 5-10 mg twice daily. Turning to this clone: What it binds is unknown.

The CDR3 consists of 14 residues. Germline CDR1 SGHDT, CDR2 YYEEEE. Trimming removed 2 bases from V and 0 bases from J, with 8 bases in between. In each case, RNA was isolated and then reverse transcribed into cDNA as the sequencing template. The protocol was immunoSEQ multiplex PCR, while the TCRdb copy is restricted to in-frame clones and leaves out a portion. The sample has about 190,000 clones; about three fifths are singletons. This chain joins TRBV5-6 and TRBJ1-2; D not certain. The specimen was CD4+ T cells sorted from blood, collected around week 47, from a patient treated with tofacitinib. This clonotype was obtained from a human donor with alopecia areata. CDR3 nucleotide sequence: TGTGCCAGCAGCTTCAGACGAGCTAACTATGGCTACACCTTC. Translated: CASSFRRANYGYTF.